These T cell receptor beta chains were read from a single sample in a study of T cells after yellow fever vaccination. MiXCR, run by TCRdb on the 5' RACE reads, gives a single entry per CDR3 protein. The sample carries fewer than 100,000 distinct CDR3 sequences, under 6.5% recorded once. The source was CD8+ T cells sorted from PBMCs, collected 10 days after the yellow fever booster vaccination. All receptors derive from a man between 18 and 29 years old who received the YFV17D yellow fever vaccine. CDR3s include the opening cysteine and the closing phenylalanine or tryptophan. A D gene is named only where the DNA matches it firmly. Rows give clone size only sometimes, using once, few, many, or a class for an expanded clone.

abundance,d_gene,v_gene,j_gene,CDR3aa,CDR3nt
.,TRBD2,TRBV14,TRBJ2-5,CASSLFAGGVSETQYF,TGTGCCAGCAGCCTGTTTGCGGGGGGGGTCTCAGAGACCCAGTACTTC
few,.,TRBV29-1,TRBJ1-2,CSVVEGLPNYGYTF,TGCAGCGTTGTTGAGGGGCTTCCTAACTATGGCTACACCTTC
.,.,TRBV20-1,TRBJ2-7,CSEWAFEYCEQYF,TGCAGTGAGTGGGCCTTCGAGTATTGCGAGCAGTACTTC
few,.,TRBV7-9,TRBJ1-6,CASSLENSPLHF,TGTGCCAGCAGCTTAGAGAATTCACCCCTCCACTTT
few,.,TRBV14,TRBJ2-5,CASSQEVGPGGRSTQYF,TGTGCCAGCAGCCAAGAAGTTGGGCCAGGCGGTAGGTCGACCCAGTACTTC
few,.,TRBV7-8,TRBJ1-2,CASSPEPGIRYGYTF,TGTGCCAGCAGCCCCGAACCAGGGATTCGCTATGGCTACACCTTC
.,.,TRBV7-9,TRBJ2-7,CASSGRQERLYEQYF,TGTGCCAGCAGCGGGAGACAGGAAAGGTTGTACGAGCAGTACTTC
.,TRBD1,TRBV6-5,TRBJ1-5,CASSTGVYSNQPQHF,TGTGCCAGCAGCACAGGGGTTTATAGCAATCAGCCCCAGCATTTT
many,TRBD2,TRBV7-9,TRBJ2-3,CASSSTAGLAGETDTQYF,TGTGCCAGCAGCTCGACGGCGGGACTAGCGGGGGAAACAGATACGCAGTATTTT
.,TRBD1,TRBV27,TRBJ2-3,CASSLSRGTGIFTDTQYF,TGTGCCAGCAGTTTATCGAGGGGGACAGGAATCTTCACAGATACGCAGTATTTT
few,.,TRBV6-2/TRBV6-3,TRBJ2-5,CASSYFGGWKTQYF,TGTGCCAGCAGTTACTTCGGCGGTTGGAAGACCCAGTACTTC
few,.,TRBV24-1,TRBJ2-2,CATSDSRAINTGELFF,TGTGCCACCAGTGACTCCCGGGCTATTAACACCGGGGAGCTGTTTTTT
.,.,TRBV30,TRBJ2-2,CAWSVGWTLGNSGELFF,TGTGCCTGGAGTGTGGGATGGACTCTGGGGAATTCCGGGGAGCTGTTTTTT
.,.,TRBV5-1,TRBJ2-7,CASSLMGMNHEQYF,TGCGCCAGCAGCTTGATGGGGATGAACCACGAGCAGTACTTC
few,TRBD1,TRBV13,TRBJ1-1,CASRTDRGRPAFF,TGTGCCAGCAGAACAGACAGGGGCAGGCCCGCTTTCTTT
few,.,TRBV5-1,TRBJ1-4,CASSSTPDRLATNEKLFF,TGCGCCAGCAGCTCCACACCCGACAGGCTGGCAACTAATGAAAAACTGTTTTTT
few,TRBD2,TRBV4-3,TRBJ2-1,CASSHNSGGSSEQFF,TGCGCCAGCAGCCATAATAGCGGGGGGTCGAGTGAGCAGTTCTTC
few,.,TRBV10-3,TRBJ2-7,CAISESLVPTGHEQYF,TGTGCCATCAGTGAGTCACTGGTACCCACAGGCCACGAGCAGTACTTC
many,.,TRBV15,TRBJ2-3,CATSRDMGLATADTQYF,TGTGCCACCAGCAGAGATATGGGGCTAGCAACGGCAGATACGCAGTATTTT
.,.,TRBV5-4,TRBJ2-7,CASSPQSRGSYEQYF,TGTGCCAGCAGCCCCCAGTCTAGGGGATCCTACGAGCAGTACTTC
few,TRBD1,TRBV6-1,TRBJ2-2,CASSTTGGGELFF,TGTGCCAGCAGCACCACAGGGGGCGGGGAGCTGTTTTTT
few,.,TRBV4-1,TRBJ2-1,CASSQVARGPSGAYNEQFF,TGCGCCAGCAGCCAAGTTGCGCGGGGGCCCTCAGGGGCTTACAATGAGCAGTTCTTC
few,.,TRBV7-9,TRBJ2-3,CASSLTRYCRDTQYF,TGTGCCAGCAGCTTAACCCGGTACTGCAGAGATACGCAGTATTTT
.,.,TRBV20-1,TRBJ1-4,CSARDPRGNEKLFF,TGCAGTGCTAGAGACCCCCGCGGGAATGAAAAACTGTTTTTT
few,TRBD1,TRBV5-5,TRBJ1-2,CASSLEQGALRGYTF,TGTGCCAGCAGCTTGGAGCAGGGGGCACTTCGAGGCTACACCTTC
.,TRBD1,TRBV29-1,TRBJ2-2,CSVEDGYRGNTGELFF,TGCAGCGTTGAAGACGGCTACAGGGGAAACACCGGGGAGCTGTTTTTT
few,TRBD1,TRBV12-3/TRBV12-4,TRBJ2-3,CASGPDRGHDTQYF,TGTGCCAGCGGCCCAGACAGGGGGCACGATACGCAGTATTTT
many,.,TRBV6-5,TRBJ2-3,CASSWGQRGDTQYF,TGTGCCAGCAGTTGGGGGCAGCGCGGAGATACGCAGTATTTT
few,.,TRBV4-2,TRBJ1-5,CASSQDIVGTYSNQPQHF,TGTGCCAGCAGCCAAGATATCGTGGGGACGTATAGCAATCAGCCCCAGCATTTT
.,TRBD2,TRBV4-1,TRBJ2-3,CASSQVGLAGAVNTQYF,TGCGCCAGCAGCCAAGTCGGGCTAGCGGGGGCCGTAAATACGCAGTATTTT
.,.,TRBV29-1,TRBJ2-1,CSVETTGLAVNEQFF,TGCAGCGTTGAGACCACGGGGTTAGCGGTCAATGAGCAGTTCTTC
few,.,TRBV6-5,TRBJ2-1,CASSAGFTPYNEQFF,TGTGCCAGCAGCGCCGGTTTTACCCCGTACAATGAGCAGTTCTTC
few,.,TRBV5-5,TRBJ2-7,CASSSTPTYEQYF,TGTGCCAGCAGCTCGACCCCCACCTACGAGCAGTACTTC
many,.,TRBV6-5,TRBJ1-1,CASSYGRAFNTEAFF,TGTGCCAGCAGTTACGGGAGGGCGTTTAACACTGAAGCTTTCTTT
.,.,TRBV23-1,TRBJ2-5,CASSLSEETQYF,TGCGCCAGCAGTCTGTCGGAAGAGACCCAGTACTTC
many,TRBD1,TRBV7-2,TRBJ2-7,CASSLVQGAYEQYF,TGTGCCAGCAGCTTAGTACAGGGGGCCTACGAGCAGTACTTC
.,TRBD2,TRBV4-1,TRBJ2-1,CASSQDRTSSYNEQFF,TGCGCCAGCAGCCAAGATCGGACTAGCTCCTACAATGAGCAGTTCTTC
.,TRBD1,TRBV7-8,TRBJ2-3,CASSLLGGSGDTQYF,TGTGCCAGCAGCTTATTAGGGGGCTCTGGAGATACGCAGTATTTT
.,.,TRBV10-3,TRBJ1-5,CAISTGRSGNQPQHF,TGTGCCATCAGTACCGGGAGGTCGGGCAATCAGCCCCAGCATTTT
.,.,TRBV4-1,TRBJ1-5,CASSQYPGSNQPQHF,TGCGCCAGCAGCCAATACCCTGGGAGCAATCAGCCCCAGCATTTT
few,TRBD1,TRBV7-3,TRBJ2-3,CASSSGQGEDTQYF,TGTGCCAGCAGCTCCGGACAGGGGGAGGATACGCAGTATTTT
.,.,TRBV7-6,TRBJ2-3,CASSLGAWGPTDTQYF,TGTGCCAGCAGCTTAGGGGCTTGGGGGCCCACAGATACGCAGTATTTT
.,.,TRBV21-1,TRBJ2-7,CASSRPGQVYEQYF,TGTGCCAGCAGCCGACCCGGACAGGTCTACGAGCAGTACTTC
.,TRBD1,TRBV4-3,TRBJ2-5,CASSQDRGRGWQETQYF,TGCGCCAGCAGCCAAGATCGCGGCAGGGGGTGGCAAGAGACCCAGTACTTC
.,.,TRBV6-6,TRBJ2-5,CASTAEEETQYF,TGTGCCAGCACCGCTGAAGAAGAGACCCAGTACTTC
.,.,TRBV12-3/TRBV12-4,TRBJ2-2,CASSPTLAGELPGELFF,TGTGCCAGCAGCCCCACCTTGGCAGGGGAGTTACCCGGGGAGCTGTTTTTT
many,TRBD1,TRBV5-4,TRBJ2-3,CASSVTGTGFPDTQYF,TGTGCCAGCAGCGTGACCGGGACAGGGTTCCCAGATACGCAGTATTTT
many,.,TRBV7-6,TRBJ2-3,CASSPVGAGRDTDTQYF,TGTGCCAGCAGCCCGGTCGGGGCGGGTAGAGACACAGATACGCAGTATTTT
few,.,TRBV12-3/TRBV12-4,TRBJ1-2,CASGHQGRGWGYTF,TGTGCCAGCGGTCATCAGGGCAGGGGATGGGGCTACACCTTC
.,TRBD1,TRBV5-4,TRBJ1-2,CASSLADRGYSYGYTF,TGTGCCAGCAGCTTGGCCGACAGGGGGTATAGCTATGGCTACACCTTC
many,.,TRBV29-1,TRBJ2-1,CSVDIRVNPLLGQFF,TGCAGCGTTGATATACGGGTCAACCCCCTGCTCGGGCAGTTCTTC
.,.,TRBV29-1,TRBJ2-5,CSVEVLGSAATQYF,TGCAGCGTTGAGGTTCTCGGCAGCGCGGCGACCCAGTACTTC
.,.,TRBV21-1,TRBJ2-1,CASSASDWDNEQFF,TGTGCCAGCAGCGCTAGCGATTGGGACAATGAGCAGTTCTTC